Reported below is one T cell receptor (beta chain). A junction boundary mismatches the germline segment, possibly from a read error. Germline loops: CDR1 SGHTA, CDR2 FQGNSA. This CDR3 contains 14 residues. The record originates from a study of breast tumors, draining lymph nodes, adjacent tissues. TCRdb reanalysed the multiplex PCR reads using MiXCR and keeps one entry per CDR3 protein. The sample consists of under 250,000 distinct CDR3 sequences, about 34% of them appearing once. Samples came from axillary lymph nodes draining the breast cancer. This TCR was recovered from a female donor with breast cancer. Some clones in this sample may be carry-over from other donors' samples. The chain uses TRBV7-2 and TRBJ1-1, with no clear D. The sequenced material came from axillary lymph node tissue. DNA for the CDR3: TGTGCCAGCAGCTTAGTACAGTTGGGCACTGAAGCTTCCTTT. It translates to CASSLVQLGTEASF.